One TCR beta chain is described in this entry. What it binds is not known. Mismatch with germline at one junction end may stem from a read error. CDR3 length equals 18 residues. The germline V gene has CDR1 SGHRS and CDR2 YFSETQ. The authors' processing: Clinicopathological groups supplied CDR3 differences that were used to build a distant-metastasis classifier for papillary thyroid cancer. TCRdb redid the clone calls on the PCR reads using MiXCR. TCRdb's processing, not the authors', yielded these V and J calls. The table shows around 14,000 clones, with roughly 25% occurring only once. The record originates from a study of metastatic and nonmetastatic thyroid tumors. Study background: Repertoire comparison spanned blood and tumor or nodule tissue of malignant and benign thyroid patients. Overall study findings and caveats: Across blood and tumor, TCR beta diversity in malignant thyroid tumors was reportedly significantly higher than in benign nodules.

No treatment of any kind had been given to any patient before thyroid surgery. Specimen: tumor tissue. The TCR sequence derives from a female donor with papillary thyroid cancer or a benign thyroid nodule (not recorded which). Some clones in this sample may be carry-over from other donors' samples. The chain couples TRBV5-1 to TRBJ2-1, with 11 bases aligning to TRBD2. In nucleotides, the CDR3 is TGCGCCAGCAGCAACCCCTTTAGCGGGAGGGCCGGGGGGAGTGAGCAGTTTTTC. It yields the protein CASSNPFSGRAGGSEQFF.